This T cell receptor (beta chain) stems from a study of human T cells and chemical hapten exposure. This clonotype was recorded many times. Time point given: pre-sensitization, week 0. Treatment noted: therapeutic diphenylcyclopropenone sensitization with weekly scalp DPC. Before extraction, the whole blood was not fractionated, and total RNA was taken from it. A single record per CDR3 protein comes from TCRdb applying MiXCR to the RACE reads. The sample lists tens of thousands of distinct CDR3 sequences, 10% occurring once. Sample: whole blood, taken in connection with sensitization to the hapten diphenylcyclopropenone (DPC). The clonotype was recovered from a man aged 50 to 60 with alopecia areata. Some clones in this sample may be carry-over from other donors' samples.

CDR3 protein: CASSPRDRGAGELFF. CDR3 DNA sequence: TGTGCCAGCAGCCCTAGGGACAGGGGAGCCGGGGAGCTGTTTTTT. The chain employs TRBV7-2 and TRBJ2-2; 10 bases map to TRBD1. CDR1 and CDR2 (germline): SGHTA, FQGNSA. V gave up 5 bases and J gave up 6 bases; unmatched junction bases: 6. The CDR3 covers 15 residues.